This TCR beta chain stems from a study of blood T cell repertoires in COVID-19. Study at large: Nucleic acid was either cDNA or gDNA, and it came from T cells, B-cell-depleted T cells, or PBMCs.

The CDR3 totals 13 residues. Looked up from germline, CDR1 is MGHDK and CDR2 is SYGVNS. V was cut by 8 bases and J by 4 bases, with 11 bases left in between. Participants were aged about 18 to 100 years, lived in 24 US areas, and enrolled virtually. Source study methods: Reference gene primer amplification gave nucleated cell count estimates. TCRdb's table, derived via immunoSEQ multiplex PCR, lists solely in-frame clones and lacks some. The V and J calls and clone size come from that table; D and trimming were worked out from the DNA. The table lists a few hundred thousand clones, about 88% of them singletons.

Source material: PBMCs or T cells enriched from blood (not recorded which). This sequence originates from a woman aged 40-49 years who had recovered from COVID-19. This chain links TRBV25-1 with TRBJ1-4; TRBD1 might be the D (5 bases). The CDR3 DNA follows: TGTGCCAGCCACAGGCCCTATAATGAAAAACTGTTTTTT. It is translated as CASHRPYNEKLFF.